This T cell receptor beta chain stems from a study of beta chain features in type 1 diabetes. Every bit of the isolated RNA underwent reverse transcription, so sequencing read expressed TCRB transcripts. Libraries were prepared by immunoSEQ multiplex PCR; TCRdb keeps only in-frame clonotypes and omits some of them. The repertoire holds 360,000 or so clones, with around 19% as singletons. Points from the study as a whole: At VDJ recombination sites, type 1 diabetes patients had fewer insertions and more deleted nucleotides. Shorter templates might be favored by PCR, and equally so in patients and in controls. Patients with Type 1 diabetes showed moderately but significantly shorter TCRB CDR3s in all four CD4+ subsets.

As to this clone: Its matching antigen is unknown.

Sequencing input: naive CD4+ T cells from blood. The receptor was derived from a young woman in good health.

For the CDR3, the DNA is TGCGCCAGCAGCCAAGAGGGACAGGGCAGGGGTGGCTACACCTTC. Translation gives CASSQEGQGRGGYTF. V usage is TRBV4-3 and J usage is TRBJ1-2, with 9 bases that match TRBD1. There are 15 residues in the CDR3. Unmatched junction bases numbered 6, after V lost 0 bases and J lost 7 bases. Germline CDR1 LGHNA, CDR2 YSLEER.